This T cell receptor beta chain is drawn from a study of patients and donors after allogeneic stem cell transplantation. TCRdb re-derived calls from the RT-PCR reads in MiXCR, one entry per CDR3 protein. The sample holds roughly 960,000 distinct CDR3 sequences; roughly 18% are singletons and the top ten take around 6%. The CDR3 runs to 17 residues. V lost 3 bases, J lost 7 bases, and 14 bases stayed unmatched. This chain joins TRBV12-3 or TRBV12-4 and TRBJ2-5; TRBD2 matches 10 bases. The origin of this receptor is a human donor who was either an allogeneic HSCT recipient or a stem cell or donor lymphocyte infusion donor (not recorded which). It is not recorded whose cells these are; they may come from a transplant donor. Material for sequencing was blood, either unsorted or a sorted T cell fraction (not recorded which). CDR3 in DNA: TGTGCCAGCAGTTTTGGGGGACTAGCGACCGGTCGGGGGACCCAGTACTTC. Translation: CASSFGGLATGRGTQYF.